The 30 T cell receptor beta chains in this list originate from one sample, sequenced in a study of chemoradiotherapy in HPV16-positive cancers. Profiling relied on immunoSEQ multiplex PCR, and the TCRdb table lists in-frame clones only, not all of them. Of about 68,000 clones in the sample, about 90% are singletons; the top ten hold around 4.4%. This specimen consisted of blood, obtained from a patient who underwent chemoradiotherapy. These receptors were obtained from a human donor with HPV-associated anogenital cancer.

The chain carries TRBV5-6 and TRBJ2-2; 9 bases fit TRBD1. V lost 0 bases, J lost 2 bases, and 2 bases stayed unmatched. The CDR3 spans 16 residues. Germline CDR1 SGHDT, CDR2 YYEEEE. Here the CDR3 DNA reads TGTGCCAGCAGCTTGGTGGACAGGGGCAACACCGGGGAGCTGTTTTTT. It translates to CASSLVDRGNTGELFF.

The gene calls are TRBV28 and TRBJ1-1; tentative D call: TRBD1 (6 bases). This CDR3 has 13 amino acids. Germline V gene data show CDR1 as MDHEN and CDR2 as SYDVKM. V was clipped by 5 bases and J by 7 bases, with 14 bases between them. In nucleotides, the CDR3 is TGTGCCAGCAGTCAGACGTCGACAGGTGAAGCTTTCTTT. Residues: CASSQTSTGEAFF.

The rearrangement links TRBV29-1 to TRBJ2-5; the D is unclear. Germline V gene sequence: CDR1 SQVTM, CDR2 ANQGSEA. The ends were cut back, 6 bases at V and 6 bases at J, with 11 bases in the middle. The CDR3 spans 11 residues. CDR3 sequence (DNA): TGCAGCGTCCGTTTGGTAAAGACCCAGTACTTC. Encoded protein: CSVRLVKTQYF.

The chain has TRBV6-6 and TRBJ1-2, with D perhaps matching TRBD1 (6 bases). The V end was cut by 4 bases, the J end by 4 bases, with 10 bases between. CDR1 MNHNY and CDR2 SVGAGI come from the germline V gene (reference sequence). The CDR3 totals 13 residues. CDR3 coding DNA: TGTGCCAGCAGTTGGACGGACAGCTATGGCTACACCTTC. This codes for CASSWTDSYGYTF.

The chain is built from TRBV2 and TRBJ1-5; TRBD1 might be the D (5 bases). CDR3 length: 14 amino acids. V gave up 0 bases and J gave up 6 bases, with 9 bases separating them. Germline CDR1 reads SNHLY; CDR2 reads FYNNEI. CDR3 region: CASSEARGGQPQHF. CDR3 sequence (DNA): TGTGCCAGCAGTGAAGCAAGGGGAGGTCAGCCCCAGCATTTT.

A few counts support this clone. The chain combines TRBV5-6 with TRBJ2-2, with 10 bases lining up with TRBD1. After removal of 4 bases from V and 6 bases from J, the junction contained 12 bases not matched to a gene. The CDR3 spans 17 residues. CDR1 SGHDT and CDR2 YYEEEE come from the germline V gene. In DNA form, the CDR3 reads TGTGCCAGCAGCCCGGGGGCGGACAGGGGGATGTCCGGGGAGCTGTTTTTT. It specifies CASSPGADRGMSGELFF.

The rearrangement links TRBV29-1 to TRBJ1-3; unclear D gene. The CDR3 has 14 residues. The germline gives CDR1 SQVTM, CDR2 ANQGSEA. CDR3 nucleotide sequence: TGCAGTGTCTCCACCGGGCGCTCTGGAAACACCATATATTTT. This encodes CSVSTGRSGNTIYF.

The CDR3 here is CASSLSRGSYNEQFF. The CDR3 region has the DNA TGTGCCAGCAGCTTATCTCGGGGGTCCTACAATGAGCAGTTCTTC. The genes are TRBV7-2 and TRBJ2-1, with D perhaps matching TRBD2 (6 bases). The CDR3 loop spans 15 amino acids. Germline V lookup: CDR1 SGHTA, CDR2 FQGNSA. V was shortened by 2 bases and J by 1 base, with 9 bases between the two germline ends. Drawing the rest from reference TRBV7-2 and TRBJ2-1, the complete variable domain is GAGVSQSPSNKVTEKGKDVELRCDPISGHTALYWYRQSLGQGLEFLIYFQGNSAPDKSGLPSDRFSAERTGGSVSTLTIQRTQQEDSAVYLCASSLSRGSYNEQFFGPGTRLTVL.

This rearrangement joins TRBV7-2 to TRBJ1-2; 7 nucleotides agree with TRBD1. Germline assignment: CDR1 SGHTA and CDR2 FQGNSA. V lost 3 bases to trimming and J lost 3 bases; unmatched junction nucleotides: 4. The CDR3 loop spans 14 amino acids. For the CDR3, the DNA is TGTGCCAGCAGCTTTGGGGACAGAGACTATGGCTACACCTTC. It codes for CASSFGDRDYGYTF.

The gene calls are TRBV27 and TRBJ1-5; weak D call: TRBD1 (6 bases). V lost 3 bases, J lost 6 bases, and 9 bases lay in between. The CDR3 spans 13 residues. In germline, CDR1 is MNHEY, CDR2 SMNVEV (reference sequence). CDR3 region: CASSFSGAQPQHF. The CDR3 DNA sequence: TGTGCCAGCAGTTTTTCAGGGGCTCAGCCCCAGCATTTT.

This chain's CDR3 is CASSGRNYNEQFF. CDR3 DNA: TGTGCCAGCAGCGGGAGGAACTACAATGAGCAGTTCTTC. This chain uses TRBV5-4 with TRBJ2-1, with a weak D call TRBD2 (6 bases). Germline CDR1 SGHNT, CDR2 YYREEE (reference sequence). The CDR3 runs to 13 residues. V lost 4 bases and J lost 3, with 8 bases in between.

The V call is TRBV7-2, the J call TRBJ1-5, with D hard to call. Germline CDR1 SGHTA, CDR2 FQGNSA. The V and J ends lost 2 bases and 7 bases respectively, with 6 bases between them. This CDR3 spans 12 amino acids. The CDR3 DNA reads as TGTGCCAGCAGCTTAACAGAACAGCCCCAGCATTTT. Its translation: CASSLTEQPQHF. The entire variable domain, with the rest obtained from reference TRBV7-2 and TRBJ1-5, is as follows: GAGVSQSPSNKVTEKGKDVELRCDPISGHTALYWYRQSLGQGLEFLIYFQGNSAPDKSGLPSDRFSAERTGGSVSTLTIQRTQQEDSAVYLCASSLTEQPQHFGDGTRLSIL.

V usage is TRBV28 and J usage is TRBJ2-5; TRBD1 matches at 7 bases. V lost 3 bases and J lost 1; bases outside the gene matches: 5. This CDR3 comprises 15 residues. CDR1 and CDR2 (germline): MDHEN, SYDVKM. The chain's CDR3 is CASSLGPGGQETQYF. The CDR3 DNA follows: TGTGCCAGCAGTTTGGGACCAGGGGGCCAAGAGACCCAGTACTTC. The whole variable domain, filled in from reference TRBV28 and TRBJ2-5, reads DVKVTQSSRYLVKRTGEKVFLECVQDMDHENMFWYRQDPGLGLRLIYFSYDVKMKEKGDIPEGYSVSREKKERFSLILESASTNQTSMYLCASSLGPGGQETQYFGPGTRLLVL.

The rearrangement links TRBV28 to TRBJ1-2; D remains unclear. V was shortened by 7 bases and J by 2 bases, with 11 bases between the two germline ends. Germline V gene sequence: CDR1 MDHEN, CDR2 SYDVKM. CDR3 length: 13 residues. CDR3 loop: CASITQGNYGYTF. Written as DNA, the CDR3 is TGTGCCAGCATCACCCAAGGGAACTATGGCTACACCTTC.

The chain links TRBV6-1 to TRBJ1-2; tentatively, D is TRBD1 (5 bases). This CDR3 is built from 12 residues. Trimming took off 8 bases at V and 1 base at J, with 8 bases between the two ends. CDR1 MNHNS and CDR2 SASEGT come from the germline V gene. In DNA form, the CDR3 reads TGTGCCAGCGGGGGGTATAACTATGGCTACACCTTC. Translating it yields CASGGYNYGYTF.

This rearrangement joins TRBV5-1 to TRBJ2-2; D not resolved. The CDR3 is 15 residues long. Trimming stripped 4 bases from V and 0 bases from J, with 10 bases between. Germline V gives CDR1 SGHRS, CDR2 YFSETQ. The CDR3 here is CASSASAANTGELFF. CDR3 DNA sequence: TGCGCCAGCAGCGCCTCGGCTGCGAACACCGGGGAGCTGTTTTTT.

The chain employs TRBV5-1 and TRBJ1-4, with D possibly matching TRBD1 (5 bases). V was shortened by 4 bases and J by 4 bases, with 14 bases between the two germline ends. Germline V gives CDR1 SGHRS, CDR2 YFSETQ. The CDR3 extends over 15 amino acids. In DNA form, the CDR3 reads TGCGCCAGCAGCGCGTTAGACAGCTTTAATGAAAAACTGTTTTTT. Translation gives CASSALDSFNEKLFF. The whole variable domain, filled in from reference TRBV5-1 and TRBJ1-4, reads KAGVTQTPRYLIKTRGQQVTLSCSPISGHRSVSWYQQTPGQGLQFLFEYFSETQRNKGNFPGRFSGRQFSNSRSEMNVSTLELGDSALYLCASSALDSFNEKLFFGSGTQLSVL.

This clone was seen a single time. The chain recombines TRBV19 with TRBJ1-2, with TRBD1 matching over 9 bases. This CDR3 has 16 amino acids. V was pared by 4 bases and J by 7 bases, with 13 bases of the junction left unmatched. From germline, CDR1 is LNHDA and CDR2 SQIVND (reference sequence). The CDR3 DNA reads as TGTGCCAGTAGTACCCGAAATCCCACAGGGGGCGGTGGCTACACCTTC. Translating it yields CASSTRNPTGGGGYTF.

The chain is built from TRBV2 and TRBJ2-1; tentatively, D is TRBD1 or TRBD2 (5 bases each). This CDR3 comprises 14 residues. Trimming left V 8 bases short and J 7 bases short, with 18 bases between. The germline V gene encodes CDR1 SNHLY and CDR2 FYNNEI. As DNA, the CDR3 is TGTGCCAGCGGGCCCCGGGACCCAGGAAATGAGCAGTTCTTC. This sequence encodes CASGPRDPGNEQFF.

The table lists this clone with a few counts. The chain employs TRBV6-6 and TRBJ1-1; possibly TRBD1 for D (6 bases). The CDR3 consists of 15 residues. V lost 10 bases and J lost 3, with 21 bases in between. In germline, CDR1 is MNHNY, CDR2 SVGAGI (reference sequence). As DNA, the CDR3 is TGTGCCACCCGATTGGTGGGGGCAGGGGACACTGAAGCTTTCTTT. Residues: CATRLVGAGDTEAFF.

CDR3 DNA: TGTGCCAGCAGCCCAAAGGGACAGGGGGTTTCCTACGAGCAGTACTTC. Protein sequence: CASSPKGQGVSYEQYF. This chain connects TRBV5-6 to TRBJ2-5; 11 positions match TRBD1. TRBJ2-7 matches the DNA end more closely, so the J call is doubtful. The CDR3 runs to 16 residues. The germline V gene has CDR1 SGHDT and CDR2 YYEEEE.

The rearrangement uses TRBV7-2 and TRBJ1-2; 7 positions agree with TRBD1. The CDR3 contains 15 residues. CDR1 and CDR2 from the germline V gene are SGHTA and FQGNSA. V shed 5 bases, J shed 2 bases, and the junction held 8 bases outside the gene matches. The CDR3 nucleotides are TGTGCCAGCAGCCTCGACAGGGACATCAACTATGGCTACACCTTC. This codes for CASSLDRDINYGYTF.

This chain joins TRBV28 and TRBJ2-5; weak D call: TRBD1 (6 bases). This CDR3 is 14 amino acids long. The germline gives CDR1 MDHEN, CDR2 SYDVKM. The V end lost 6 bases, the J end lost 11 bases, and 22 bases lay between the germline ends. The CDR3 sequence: CASSPYRDLSKQYF. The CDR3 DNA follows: TGTGCCAGCAGCCCTTACAGGGACCTTAGCAAGCAGTACTTC.

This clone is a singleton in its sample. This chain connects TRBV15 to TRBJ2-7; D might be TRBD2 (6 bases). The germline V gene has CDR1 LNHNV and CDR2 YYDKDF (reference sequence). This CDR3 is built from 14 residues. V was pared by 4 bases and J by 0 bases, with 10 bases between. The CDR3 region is CATSTRGLSYEQYF. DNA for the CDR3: TGTGCCACCAGCACAAGGGGACTCTCCTACGAGCAGTACTTC.

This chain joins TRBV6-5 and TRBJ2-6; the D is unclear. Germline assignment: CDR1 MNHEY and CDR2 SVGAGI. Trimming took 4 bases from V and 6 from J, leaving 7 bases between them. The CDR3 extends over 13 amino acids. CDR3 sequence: CASSSGVANVLTF. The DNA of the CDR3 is TGTGCCAGCAGTTCCGGCGTGGCCAACGTCCTGACTTTC.

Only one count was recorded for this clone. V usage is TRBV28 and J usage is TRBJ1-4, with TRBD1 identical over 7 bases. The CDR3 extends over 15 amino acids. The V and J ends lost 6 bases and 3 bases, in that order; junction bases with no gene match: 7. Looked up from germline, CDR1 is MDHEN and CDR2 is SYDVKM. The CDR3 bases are TGTGCCAGCAGCTCCCAGGGGGGGGCTAATGAAAAACTGTTTTTT. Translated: CASSSQGGANEKLFF.

In DNA, the CDR3 is TGTGCCAGCAGCCAGATCTACGACAGGAAAGGGGGCTACGAGCAGTACTTC. Translation gives CASSQIYDRKGGYEQYF. V usage is TRBV5-6 and J usage is TRBJ2-7; tentative D call: TRBD1 (6 bases). Looked up from germline, CDR1 is SGHDT and CDR2 is YYEEEE. V was pared by 4 bases and J by 3 bases, with 23 bases between. This CDR3 region has 17 residues.

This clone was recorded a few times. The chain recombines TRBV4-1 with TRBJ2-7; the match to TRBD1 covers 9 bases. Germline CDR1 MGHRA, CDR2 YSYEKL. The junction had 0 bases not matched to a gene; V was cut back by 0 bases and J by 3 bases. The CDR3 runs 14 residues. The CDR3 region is CASSQEDRGYEQYF. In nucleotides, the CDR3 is TGCGCCAGCAGCCAAGAGGACAGGGGCTACGAGCAGTACTTC.

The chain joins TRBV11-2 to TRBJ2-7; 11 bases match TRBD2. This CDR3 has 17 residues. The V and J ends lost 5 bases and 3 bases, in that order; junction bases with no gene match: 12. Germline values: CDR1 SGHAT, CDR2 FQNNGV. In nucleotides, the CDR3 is TGTGCCAGCAGCCTTATAGCGGGAGGGATCCTCTTCTACGAGCAGTACTTC. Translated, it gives CASSLIAGGILFYEQYF.

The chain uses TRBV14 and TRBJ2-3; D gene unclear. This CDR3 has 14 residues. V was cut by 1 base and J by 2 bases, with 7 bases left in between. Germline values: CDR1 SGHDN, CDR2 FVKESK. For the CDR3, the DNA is TGTGCCAGCAGCCAAGGCGACTTCACAGATACGCAGTATTTT. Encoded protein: CASSQGDFTDTQYF.